The clone carrying this T cell receptor (beta chain) was observed a few times. In the study's own analysis: Nucleated cell counts were estimated from reference gene primer amplification. Measured with immunoSEQ multiplex PCR; TCRdb has only the in-frame clones, and not every one. Clone size and V and J calls were adopted from that table, with D and trimming inferred from the DNA. The data contain hundreds of thousands of clones, about nine tenths of them seen just once; the ten biggest clones take up 3.5% to 5%. This specimen belongs to a study of blood T cell repertoires in COVID-19. Recruitment covered 20 to 25 US areas and drew participants whose ages spanned roughly 18 to 90 years. Clinical histories supplied by participants themselves formed the basis of cohort assignment. Recovered Cohort 3 donors showed two negative PCRs, clearance, or symptom resolution. The CDR3 loop spans 13 amino acids. Germline loops: CDR1 SEHNR, CDR2 FQNEAQ (reference sequence). V shed 4 bases and J shed 4 bases, with 10 bases lying between them.

The V call is TRBV7-9, the J call TRBJ1-1; D perhaps matches TRBD1 (5 bases). The TCR originated in a man aged 30 to 45 who had recovered from COVID-19. Sequenced material: PBMCs or T cells enriched from blood (not recorded which). The CDR3 bases are TGTGCCAGCAGCTCCCAAGGGGTCACTGAAGCTTTCTTT. This encodes CASSSQGVTEAFF.